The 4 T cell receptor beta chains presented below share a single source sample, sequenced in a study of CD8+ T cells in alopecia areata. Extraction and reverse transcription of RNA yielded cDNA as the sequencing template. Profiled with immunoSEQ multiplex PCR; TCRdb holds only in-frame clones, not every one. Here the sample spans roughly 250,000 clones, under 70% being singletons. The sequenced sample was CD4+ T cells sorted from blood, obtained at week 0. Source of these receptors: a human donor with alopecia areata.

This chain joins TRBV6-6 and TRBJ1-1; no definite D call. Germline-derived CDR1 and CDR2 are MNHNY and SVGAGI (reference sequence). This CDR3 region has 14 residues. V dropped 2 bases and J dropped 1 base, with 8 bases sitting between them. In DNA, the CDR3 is TGTGCCAGCAGTTACCAGGTCACGAACACTGAAGCTTTCTTT. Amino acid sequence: CASSYQVTNTEAFF.

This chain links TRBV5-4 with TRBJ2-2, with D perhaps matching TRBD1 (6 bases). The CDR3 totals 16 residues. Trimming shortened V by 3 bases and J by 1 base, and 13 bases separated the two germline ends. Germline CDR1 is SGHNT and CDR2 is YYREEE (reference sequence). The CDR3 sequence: CASSSAGQMNTGELFF. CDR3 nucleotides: TGTGCCAGCAGCTCGGCAGGACAGATGAACACCGGGGAGCTGTTTTTT.

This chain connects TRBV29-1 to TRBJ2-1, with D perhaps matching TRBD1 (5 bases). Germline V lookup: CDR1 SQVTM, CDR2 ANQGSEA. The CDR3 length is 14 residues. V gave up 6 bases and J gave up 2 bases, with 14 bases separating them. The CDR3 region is CSVTPGRAYNEQFF. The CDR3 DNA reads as TGCAGCGTGACCCCAGGGCGAGCCTACAATGAGCAGTTCTTC.

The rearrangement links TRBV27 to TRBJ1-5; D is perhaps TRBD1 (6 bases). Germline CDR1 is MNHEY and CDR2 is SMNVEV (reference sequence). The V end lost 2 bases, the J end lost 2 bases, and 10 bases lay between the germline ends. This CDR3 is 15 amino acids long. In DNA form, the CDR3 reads TGTGCCAGCAGTTTAGCGGCAGGGGGCAATCAGCCCCAGCATTTT. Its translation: CASSLAAGGNQPQHF.